The 15 T cell receptor beta chains presented below share a single source sample, sequenced in a study of T cells after yellow fever vaccination. TCRdb fed the 5' RACE reads into MiXCR, producing one record per CDR3 protein. Counted here are 200,000 to 300,000 distinct CDR3 sequences, roughly 6.8% occurring once; the ten biggest clones make up 1% to 1.2%. The input for sequencing was CD4+ T cells sorted from PBMCs, taken on the day of the yellow fever booster vaccination. The receptors derive from a man under 40 who received the YFV17D yellow fever vaccine.

This clonotype was recorded a few times. CDR3 amino acids: CASTLGQAQTPQYF. As DNA, the CDR3 is TGTGCCAGCACCCTAGGACAGGCACAGACCCCGCAGTATTTT. The rearrangement links TRBV12-3 or TRBV12-4 to TRBJ2-3, with 7 bases identical to TRBD1. V lost 7 bases and J lost 10; bases outside the gene matches: 14. This CDR3 is built from 14 residues.

This clonotype was seen a handful of times. The gene calls are TRBV7-3 and TRBJ2-6; D is ambiguous. V was pared by 2 bases and J by 3 bases, with 8 bases between. The CDR3 totals 15 residues. Germline V CDR1 and CDR2: SGHTA, FQGTGA. CDR3 protein: CASSLAPSGANVLTF. The CDR3 nucleotides read TGTGCCAGCAGCTTAGCCCCGAGTGGGGCCAACGTCCTGACTTTC.

As to this clonotype: This sequence may be a read error, since a much larger clone differs from it by one base. The chain recombines TRBV12-3 or TRBV12-4 with TRBJ2-6; possibly TRBD2 for D (6 bases). There are 16 residues in the CDR3. Trimming cost V 5 bases and J 2 bases, with 13 bases left between them. Here the CDR3 reads CASSPLAAAGANVLTF. DNA for the CDR3: TGTGCCAGCAGTCCATTAGCGGCAGCTGGGGCCAACGTCCTGACTTTC.

V gene TRBV5-4 combines with J gene TRBJ2-2, with TRBD2 matching over 14 bases. After removal of 3 bases from V and 10 bases from J, the junction contained 2 bases not matched to a gene. The germline V gene encodes CDR1 SGHNT and CDR2 YYREEE (reference sequence). The CDR3 is made up of 14 amino acids. CDR3 nucleotides: TGTGCCAGCAGCTCGACTAGCGGGGGGGTGGAGCTGTTTTTT. Protein product: CASSSTSGGVELFF. Complete variable domain (other parts from reference TRBV5-4 and TRBJ2-2): ETGVTQSPTHLIKTRGQQVTLRCSSQSGHNTVSWYQQALGQGPQFIFQYYREEENGRGNFPPRFSGLQFPNYSSELNVNALELDDSALYLCASSSTSGGVELFFGEGSRLTVL.

This rearrangement joins TRBV5-1 to TRBJ2-7; 7 bases fit TRBD2. The germline V gene encodes CDR1 SGHRS and CDR2 YFSETQ. The CDR3 contains 14 residues. The junction had 7 bases not matched to a gene; V was cut back by 7 bases and J by 0 bases. CDR3 sequence (DNA): TGCGCCAGCTCCTCATGGACTAGCTCCTACGAGCAGTACTTC. The encoded protein is CASSSWTSSYEQYF.

This clonotype was counted at least ten times. This sequence joins TRBV29-1 and TRBJ2-7, with 9 nucleotides matching TRBD1. The CDR3 has 12 amino acids. Germline CDR1 is SQVTM and CDR2 is ANQGSEA. V dropped 3 bases and J dropped 5; count of bases not matched to a gene: 2. The CDR3 nucleotides read TGCAGCGTTGAGGACAGGGGCCACGAGCAGTACTTC. Its protein product is CSVEDRGHEQYF.

The CDR3 DNA sequence: TGTGCCAGCAGTCCATCCTCAGGAGCGGGAGGAGGTACGCAGTATTTT. Translation gives CASSPSSGAGGGTQYF. The J gene is TRBJ2-3, the V gene TRBV12-3 or TRBV12-4; 9 bases align to TRBD2. Losses at the gene ends were 5 bases for V and 8 bases for J; bases not matched to a gene: 14. The CDR3 is 16 residues long.

The rearrangement joins TRBV12-5 to TRBJ1-5; D uncertain. V lost 8 bases and J lost 3, with 11 bases in between. Germline V gives CDR1 LGHNT, CDR2 FRNRAP. The CDR3 loop spans 13 amino acids. The CDR3 here is CASSVQDNQPQHF. DNA for the CDR3: TGTGCTAGTAGCGTGCAGGACAATCAGCCCCAGCATTTT.

This clonotype was seen more than once but under ten times. The J gene is TRBJ1-1, the V gene TRBV5-1; D remains ambiguous. In germline, CDR1 is SGHRS, CDR2 YFSETQ. CDR3 length: 15 amino acids. V shed 0 bases and J shed 1 base, with 10 bases lying between them. Here the CDR3 DNA reads TGCGCCAGCAGCTTGGTGCCAGGACCGAACACTGAAGCTTTCTTT. Amino acids: CASSLVPGPNTEAFF.

On this clonotype itself: The junction does not match germline at one end; this may be a read error. The genes are TRBV11-2 and TRBJ2-6, with D possibly being TRBD2 (7 bases). In germline, CDR1 is SGHAT, CDR2 FQNNGV. This CDR3 contains 18 residues. The CDR3 DNA sequence: TGTGCCGGCAGCTTAAGGGGGGGCCGGCTCTCTGGGGCCAACGTCCTGACTTTC. As protein: CAGSLRGGRLSGANVLTF.

This clonotype has at least ten counts. This chain joins TRBV12-5 and TRBJ1-1; no definite D call. Deletions cut 6 bases from V and 0 bases from J, with 14 bases between. The CDR3 is made up of 15 amino acids. Germline V lookup: CDR1 LGHNT, CDR2 FRNRAP. CDR3 protein: CASGPNRVLNTEAFF. Written as DNA, the CDR3 is TGTGCTAGTGGACCAAACCGGGTCTTGAACACTGAAGCTTTCTTT.

This clonotype was found a few times. V is TRBV12-3 or TRBV12-4 and J is TRBJ2-1, with 8 nucleotides matching TRBD2. The CDR3 runs 15 residues. After removal of 3 bases from V and 5 bases from J, the junction contained 6 bases not matched to a gene. CDR3 bases: TGTGCCAGCAGTTTCGGGGCTAGCGGGCACAATGAGCAGTTCTTC. It encodes CASSFGASGHNEQFF.

The chain recombines TRBV6-2 or TRBV6-3 with TRBJ2-2; TRBD2 agrees at 7 bases. CDR1 and CDR2 (germline): MNHEY, SVGEGT. J lost 2 bases, V lost 7 bases, and 19 bases had no gene match. The CDR3 is 19 amino acids. The CDR3 protein is CASIIWGGSPLRNTGELFF. The CDR3 coding sequence is TGTGCCAGCATCATATGGGGGGGATCCCCCCTCCGAAACACCGGGGAGCTGTTTTTT.

This clonotype was seen many times. The V call is TRBV7-2, the J call TRBJ2-7; either TRBD1 or TRBD2 may supply D (5 bases each). Trimming took 1 base from V and 2 from J, leaving 12 bases between them. The CDR3 is made up of 15 amino acids. CDR1 is SGHTA and CDR2 is FQGNSA in the germline V gene. The CDR3 loop reads CASSLGVGTAYEQYF. CDR3 coding DNA: TGTGCCAGCAGCTTAGGGGTCGGGACCGCCTACGAGCAGTACTTC.

With regard to this clonotype: The junction departs from the called germline gene at one end, perhaps through a read error. This chain links TRBV20-1 with TRBJ2-7; possible D gene TRBD2, 6 bases. The CDR3 runs 17 residues. CDR1 and CDR2 from the germline V gene are DFQATT and SNEGSKA (reference sequence). Written as DNA, the CDR3 is TGCTGTGCTAGAGATCCCCCACTCCAGGCGGGAAGTTTCGAGCAGTACTTC. It yields the protein CCARDPPLQAGSFEQYF.